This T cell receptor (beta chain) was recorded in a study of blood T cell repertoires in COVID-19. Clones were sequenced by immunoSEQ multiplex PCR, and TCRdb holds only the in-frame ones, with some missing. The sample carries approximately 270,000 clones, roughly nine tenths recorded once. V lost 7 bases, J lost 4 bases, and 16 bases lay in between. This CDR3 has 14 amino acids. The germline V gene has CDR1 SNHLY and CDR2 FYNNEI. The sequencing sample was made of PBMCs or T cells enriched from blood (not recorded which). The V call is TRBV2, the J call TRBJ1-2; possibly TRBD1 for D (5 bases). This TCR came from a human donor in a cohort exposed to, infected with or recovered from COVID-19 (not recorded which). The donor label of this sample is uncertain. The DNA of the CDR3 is TGTGCCAGCATTTCGAAGGAGGGGCTCTATGGCTACACCTTC. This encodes CASISKEGLYGYTF.